Relative to its sample, the clone carrying this T cell receptor (beta chain) is medium-sized (0.01 to 0.1%). Its target is not known. Trimming took 5 bases from V and 2 from J; bases not matched to a gene: 9. The CDR3 contains 16 residues. Germline V gives CDR1 SEHNR, CDR2 FQNEAQ (reference sequence). The data stem from a study of a mutant IDH1 vaccine in newly diagnosed glioma. Overall study: Before enrollment, patients got radiotherapy alone, temozolomide alone, or mostly the combination.

The time point: week 35, safety follow-up. Alongside topical imiquimod, each dose of vaccine comprised 300 ug of mutant IDH1 20-mer peptide. Using immunoSEQ multiplex PCR, the repertoire was profiled, and TCRdb retains in-frame clones only, with some absent. Altogether about 50,000 clones are present, about 82% being singletons, with the ten largest covering less than 15%. This specimen consisted of PBMCs, obtained from a glioma patient whose treatment included an IDH1 peptide vaccine. The rearrangement joins TRBV7-9 to TRBJ2-7; 10 nucleotides align to TRBD1. The receptor's source is a man aged 40-49 years with glioma. The CDR3 region has the DNA TGTGCCAGCAGCCCCCTGACGGGACAGGGGACCTACGAGCAGTACTTC. It yields the protein CASSPLTGQGTYEQYF.